A selection of T cell receptor beta chains follows, all from one sample in a study of T cell changes during pregnancy in multiple sclerosis. The method was immunoSEQ multiplex PCR; TCRdb's version includes in-frame clones alone and lacks a portion of them. The table includes 57,000 or so clones, roughly 91% detected once. The specimen comprised peripheral blood, sampled in the second trimester of pregnancy. Receptor source: a female donor with multiple sclerosis, enrolled in a pregnancy study. The CDR3 runs from the conserved cysteine through the conserved F or W. The D gene is left open where the match is weak. The size entry is marked missing in some rows and otherwise reads once, few, many or a size class.

. . TRBJ2-1 TRBV7-9 CASSLIGRGSEQFF TGTGCCAGCAGCTTAATAGGTCGGGGATCGGAGCAGTTCTTC
. . TRBJ1-5 TRBV7-8 CASTSRGGPNQPQHF TGTGCCAGCACCTCTCGGGGGGGCCCCAATCAGCCCCAGCATTTT
. . TRBJ2-5 TRBV14 CASSLQGGETQYF TGTGCCAGCAGCCTACAAGGAGGGGAGACCCAGTACTTC
TRBD2 once TRBJ2-3 TRBV10-2 CAARDRGGGDTQYF TGCGCCGCCCGGGATCGGGGGGGCGGAGATACGCAGTATTTT
. . TRBJ1-3 TRBV2 CASSERGFGGNTIYF TGTGCCAGCAGTGAACGAGGGTTTGGTGGAAACACCATATATTTT
TRBD2 . TRBJ2-7 TRBV30 CAWGRGGRGYEQYF TGTGCCTGGGGAAGGGGAGGGAGGGGATACGAGCAGTACTTC
. few TRBJ1-5 TRBV2 CASSGGTGLRNQPQHF TGTGCCAGCAGTGGGGGTACAGGGCTTCGCAATCAGCCCCAGCATTTT
TRBD1 once TRBJ1-1 TRBV5-4 CASSFPDRGNTEAFF TGTGCCAGCAGCTTTCCGGACAGGGGGAACACTGAAGCTTTCTTT
. . TRBJ1-1 TRBV7-2 CASSTFGGTLTEAFF TGTGCCAGCAGCACTTTTGGGGGGACCCTCACTGAAGCTTTCTTT
. . TRBJ2-3 TRBV5-1 CASSFGGTDTQYF TGCGCCAGCAGCTTTGGGGGGACAGATACGCAGTATTTT
. . TRBJ2-4 TRBV9 CASSVGRGGDKNIQYF TGTGCCAGCAGCGTAGGGAGGGGGGGAGACAAAAACATTCAGTACTTC
. . TRBJ2-6 TRBV28 CASKTPGAGANVLTF TGTGCCAGCAAGACCCCCGGAGCCGGGGCCAACGTCCTGACTTTC
. . TRBJ1-3 TRBV7-2 CASSPVSSGNTIYF TGTGCCAGCAGCCCGGTGAGCTCTGGAAACACCATATATTTT
. . TRBJ1-3 TRBV2 CASSEGVSGNTIYF TGTGCCAGCAGTGAAGGAGTCTCTGGAAACACCATATATTTT
. . TRBJ1-1 TRBV6-5 CASSYGLATEAFF TGTGCCAGCAGTTACGGGCTAGCCACTGAAGCTTTCTTT
TRBD1 . TRBJ2-2 TRBV6-4 CASSDRQGAGELFF TGTGCCAGCAGTGACCGACAGGGCGCCGGGGAGCTGTTTTTT
. . TRBJ1-3 TRBV7-9 CASSSRVFGNTIYF TGTGCCAGCAGCTCCAGGGTGTTCGGAAACACCATATATTTT
. . TRBJ2-1 TRBV11-1 CASSPQTGTRPFF TGTGCCAGCAGCCCGCAGACCGGGACACGTCCGTTCTTC
TRBD1 . TRBJ1-1 TRBV9 CASSKIQGARSVAFF TGTGCCAGCAGCAAAATCCAGGGGGCGCGTTCGGTAGCTTTCTTT
TRBD1 . TRBJ1-2 TRBV2 CASSPMGQGARGYTF TGTGCCAGCAGCCCAATGGGACAGGGGGCCCGAGGCTACACCTTC
. . TRBJ2-1 TRBV4-1 CASSQERGSNEQFF TGCGCCAGCAGCCAAGAACGGGGGTCCAATGAGCAGTTCTTC
TRBD1 . TRBJ2-7 TRBV7-9 CASSSHSGTVPYEQYF TGTGCCAGCAGCTCCCACTCCGGGACAGTCCCTTACGAGCAGTACTTC
. . TRBJ2-6 TRBV30 CAWSVGSSGANVLTF TGTGCCTGGAGCGTAGGGAGCTCTGGGGCCAACGTCCTGACTTTC
. . TRBJ2-7 TRBV7-2 CASSLAAAYEQYF TGTGCCAGCAGCTTAGCCGCAGCCTACGAGCAGTACTTC
. . TRBJ2-7 TRBV27 CASSFSLTGPNEQYF TGTGCCAGCAGTTTCAGCCTAACAGGGCCGAACGAGCAGTACTTC
. . TRBJ2-7 TRBV21-1 CASSGPGGLYEQYF TGTGCCAGCAGCGGCCCAGGGGGACTCTACGAGCAGTACTTC
TRBD1 . TRBJ1-2 TRBV14 CASSRTRPGTGNGYTF TGTGCCAGCAGCCGAACGAGACCCGGGACAGGGAACGGCTACACCTTC
TRBD1 . TRBJ2-7 TRBV13 CASSLGTAEQYF TGTGCCAGCAGCCTCGGGACAGCCGAGCAGTACTTC
. . TRBJ1-5 TRBV4-1 CASSLSGTSSNQPQHF TGCGCCAGCAGCCTCTCCGGGACATCCAGCAATCAGCCCCAGCATTTT
TRBD1 once TRBJ2-7 TRBV5-1 CASSSYSGQGAYEQYF TGCGCCAGCAGCTCATACTCAGGACAGGGGGCCTACGAGCAGTACTTC
TRBD2 . TRBJ2-3 TRBV4-3 CASSQDASLGGSGSTDTQYF TGCGCCAGCAGCCAAGATGCTTCCCTGGGAGGTAGCGGGAGCACAGATACGCAGTATTTT
. . TRBJ2-2 TRBV18 CASSPPGRGRAGELFF TGTGCCAGCTCACCTCCCGGCAGGGGCCGGGCCGGGGAGCTGTTTTTT
TRBD2 . TRBJ2-5 TRBV4-3 CASSQRLAGEETQYF TGCGCCAGCAGCCAAAGACTAGCGGGGGAAGAGACCCAGTACTTC
TRBD2 . TRBJ2-3 TRBV5-1 CASSFGGGGASTDTQYF TGCGCCAGCAGCTTTGGCGGGGGAGGGGCTAGCACAGATACGCAGTATTTT
. once TRBJ1-1 TRBV2 CASNSHPNTEAFF TGTGCCAGCAATAGTCACCCCAACACTGAAGCTTTCTTT
. . TRBJ2-2 TRBV9 CASSAPTGRRGTGELFF TGTGCCAGCAGCGCACCGACAGGGCGGAGGGGAACCGGGGAGCTGTTTTTT
TRBD2 . TRBJ2-1 TRBV7-3 CASSLRGDGHSDEQFF TGTGCCAGCAGCTTACGGGGGGATGGACATTCGGATGAGCAGTTCTTC
TRBD2 once TRBJ2-5 TRBV7-3 CASSFGAGEETQYF TGTGCCAGCAGCTTTGGAGCGGGGGAAGAGACCCAGTACTTC
. once TRBJ2-1 TRBV5-5 CASSLAGSSYNEQFF TGTGCCAGCAGCTTGGCGGGGAGCTCCTACAATGAGCAGTTCTTC
. . TRBJ2-7 TRBV6-6 CASSYSEAYEQYF TGTGCCAGCAGTTATAGCGAGGCATACGAGCAGTACTTC
TRBD1 few TRBJ1-4 TRBV5-1 CASSLQGFGEKLFF TGCGCCAGCAGCTTACAGGGGTTTGGTGAAAAACTGTTTTTT
. . TRBJ1-5 TRBV6-4 CASSQIRRQTICSNQPQHF TGTGCCAGCAGTCAGATCCGGCGACAGACCATATGTAGCAATCAGCCCCAGCATTTT
TRBD1 . TRBJ2-7 TRBV18 CASSPGTDSYEQYF TGTGCCAGCTCACCCGGGACAGACTCCTACGAGCAGTACTTC
TRBD2 once TRBJ2-1 TRBV19 CASFGAGGKSYNEQFF TGTGCCAGTTTCGGGGCGGGGGGAAAATCCTACAATGAGCAGTTCTTC
. few TRBJ1-5 TRBV19 CASSPLVSRGYSNQPQHF TGTGCCAGTAGCCCCCTAGTGAGCAGGGGTTATAGCAATCAGCCCCAGCATTTT
TRBD1 . TRBJ2-2 TRBV2 CASSGQGGELFF TGTGCCAGCAGTGGACAGGGCGGGGAGCTGTTTTTT
TRBD2 . TRBJ2-7 TRBV5-1 CASSPEQGTSGEYEQYF TGCGCCAGCAGCCCGGAACAAGGGACTAGCGGGGAGTACGAGCAGTACTTC
. . TRBJ2-7 TRBV7-9 CASSLSHSYEQYF TGTGCCAGCAGCTTAAGCCATTCCTACGAGCAGTACTTC
. . TRBJ2-1 TRBV4-1 CASSQGISRASGYEQFF TGCGCCAGCAGCCAAGGGATAAGCCGGGCAAGCGGTTATGAGCAGTTCTTC
. . TRBJ1-3 TRBV9 CASSVDQAGAGNTIYF TGTGCCAGCAGCGTAGATCAGGCAGGCGCTGGAAACACCATATATTTT
TRBD1 once TRBJ2-5 TRBV7-6 CASSSDRGWIETQYF TGTGCCAGCAGCTCAGACAGGGGATGGATAGAGACCCAGTACTTC
TRBD2 . TRBJ2-5 TRBV6-5 CATWAGGGRETQYF TGTGCCACGTGGGCGGGGGGGGGCCGAGAGACCCAGTACTTC
. . TRBJ2-3 TRBV5-1 CASSLGGRGDTQYF TGCGCCAGCAGCCTCGGGGGGCGCGGAGATACGCAGTATTTT
. . TRBJ1-2 TRBV7-2 CASSAGFYGYTF TGTGCCAGCAGCGCGGGGTTCTATGGCTACACCTTC
TRBD1 . TRBJ1-3 TRBV18 CASSPSGTGGAGNTIYF TGTGCCAGCTCACCATCCGGGACAGGGGGCGCCGGAAACACCATATATTTT
. . TRBJ1-2 TRBV11-2 CASSLIGEDPDYGYTF TGTGCCAGCAGCTTAATCGGGGAAGACCCGGACTATGGCTACACCTTC
TRBD1 once TRBJ1-1 TRBV30 CAWSGQGNTEAFF TGTGCCTGGAGTGGACAGGGGAACACTGAAGCTTTCTTT
. . TRBJ2-5 TRBV11-3 CASSPRASGETQYF TGTGCCAGCAGCCCCAGGGCTTCGGGAGAGACCCAGTACTTC